Here is one T cell receptor beta chain with its context. Its antigen is still unknown. TCRdb re-derived calls from the reads in MiXCR, one entry per CDR3 protein. The sample includes 200,000 or so distinct CDR3 sequences, 30% to 45% of them seen just once. The data are from a study of T cell repertoires in cytomegalovirus infection. Across the study: Based on public TCR beta signatures, there were indications of CMV infection and of a matching HLA type.

V lost 1 base and J lost 8, with 24 bases in between. The V gene's germline CDR1 is SGHTA and CDR2 FQGNSA. The CDR3 sequence is 18 residues long. Findings of the study overall: Totalled public TCR beta family frequency picked out people who carried CMV plus the relevant HLA. HLA-C-restricted CMV clonotypes gave the most frequent clonotype in two of eight donors.

The starting material was CD8+ T cells from cultured PBMCs, obtained from culture after CMV antigen stimulation. The genes are TRBV7-2 and TRBJ2-1; D perhaps matches TRBD2 (7 bases). This clonotype was sampled from a human donor in good health (CMV status not recorded). Some clones in this sample may be carry-over from other donors' samples. DNA of the CDR3: TGTGCCAGCAGCTTAGAAGATATGCGGGGGCAGGTGAGAGATGAGCAGTTCTTC. It encodes CASSLEDMRGQVRDEQFF.